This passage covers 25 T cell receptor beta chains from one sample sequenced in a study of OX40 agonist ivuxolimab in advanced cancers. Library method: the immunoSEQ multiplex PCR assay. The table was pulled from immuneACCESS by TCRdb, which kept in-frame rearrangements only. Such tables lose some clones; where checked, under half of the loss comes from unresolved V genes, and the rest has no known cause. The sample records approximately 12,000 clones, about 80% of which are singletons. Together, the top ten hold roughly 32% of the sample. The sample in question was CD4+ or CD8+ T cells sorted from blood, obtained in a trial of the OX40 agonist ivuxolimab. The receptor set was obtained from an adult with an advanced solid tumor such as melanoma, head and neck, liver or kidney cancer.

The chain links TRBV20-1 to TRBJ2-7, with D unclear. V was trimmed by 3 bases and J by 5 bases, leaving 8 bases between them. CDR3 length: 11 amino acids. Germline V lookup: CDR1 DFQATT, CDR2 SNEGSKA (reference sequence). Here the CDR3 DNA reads TGCAGTGCTAGCCCTACCCACGAGCAGTACTTC. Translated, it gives CSASPTHEQYF.

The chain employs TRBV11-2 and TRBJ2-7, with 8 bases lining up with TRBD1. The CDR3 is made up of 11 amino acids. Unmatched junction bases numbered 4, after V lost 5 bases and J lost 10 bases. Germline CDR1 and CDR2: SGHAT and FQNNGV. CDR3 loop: CASSATGGQYF. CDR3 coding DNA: TGTGCCAGCAGCGCAACAGGGGGTCAGTACTTC.

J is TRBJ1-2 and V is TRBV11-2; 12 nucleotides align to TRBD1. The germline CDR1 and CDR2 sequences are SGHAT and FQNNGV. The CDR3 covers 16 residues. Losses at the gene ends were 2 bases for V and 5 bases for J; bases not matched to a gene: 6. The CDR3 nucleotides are TGTGCCAGCAGCTTATCCGGGACAGGGGGCATTTATGGCTACACCTTC. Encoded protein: CASSLSGTGGIYGYTF.

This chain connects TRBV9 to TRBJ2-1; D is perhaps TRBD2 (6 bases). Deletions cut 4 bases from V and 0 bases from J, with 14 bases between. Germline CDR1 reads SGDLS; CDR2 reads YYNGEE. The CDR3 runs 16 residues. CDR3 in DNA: TGTGCCAGCAGCCCAATTAGCGGATCCTCCTACAATGAGCAGTTCTTC. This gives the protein CASSPISGSSYNEQFF.

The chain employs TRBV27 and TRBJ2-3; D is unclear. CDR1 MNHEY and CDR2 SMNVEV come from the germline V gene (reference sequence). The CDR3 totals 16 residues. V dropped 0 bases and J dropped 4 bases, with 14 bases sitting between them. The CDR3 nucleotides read TGTGCCAGCAGTTTATCACCAAGACTCGTTCCAGATACGCAGTATTTT. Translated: CASSLSPRLVPDTQYF.

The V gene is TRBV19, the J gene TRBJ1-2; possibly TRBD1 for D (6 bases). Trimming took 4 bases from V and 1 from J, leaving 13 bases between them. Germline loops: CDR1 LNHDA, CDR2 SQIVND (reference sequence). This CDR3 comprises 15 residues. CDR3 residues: CASSTRDTLNYGYTF. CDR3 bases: TGTGCCAGTAGTACCCGGGACACCCTTAACTATGGCTACACCTTC.

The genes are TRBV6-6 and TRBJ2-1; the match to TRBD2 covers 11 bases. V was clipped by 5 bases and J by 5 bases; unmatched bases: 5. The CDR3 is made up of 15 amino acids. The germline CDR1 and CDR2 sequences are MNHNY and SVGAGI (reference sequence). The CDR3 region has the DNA TGTGCCAGCAGTGGAACTAGCGGGAGTAACAATGAGCAGTTCTTC. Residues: CASSGTSGSNNEQFF.

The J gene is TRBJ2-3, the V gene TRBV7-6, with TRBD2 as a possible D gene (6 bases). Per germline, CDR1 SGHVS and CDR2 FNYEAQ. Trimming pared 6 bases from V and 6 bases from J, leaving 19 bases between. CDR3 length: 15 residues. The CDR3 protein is CASSEGGVPVDTQYF. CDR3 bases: TGTGCCAGCAGTGAGGGCGGGGTCCCCGTGGATACGCAGTATTTT. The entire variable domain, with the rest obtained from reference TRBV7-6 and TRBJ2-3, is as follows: GAGVSQSPRYKVTKRGQDVALRCDPISGHVSLYWYRQALGQGPEFLTYFNYEAQQDKSGLPNDRFSAERPEGSISTLTIQRTEQRDSAMYRCASSEGGVPVDTQYFGPGTRLTVL.

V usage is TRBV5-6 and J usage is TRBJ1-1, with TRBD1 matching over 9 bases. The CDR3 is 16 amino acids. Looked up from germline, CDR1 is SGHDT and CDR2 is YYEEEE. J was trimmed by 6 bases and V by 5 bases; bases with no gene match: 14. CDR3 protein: CASSLNNWDRDAEAFF. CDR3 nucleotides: TGTGCCAGCAGTTTAAATAATTGGGACAGGGATGCTGAAGCTTTCTTT. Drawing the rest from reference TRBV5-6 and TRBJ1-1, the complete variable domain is DAGVTQSPTHLIKTRGQQVTLRCSPKSGHDTVSWYQQALGQGPQFIFQYYEEEERQRGNFPDRFSGHQFPNYSSELNVNALLLGDSALYLCASSLNNWDRDAEAFFGQGTRLTVV.

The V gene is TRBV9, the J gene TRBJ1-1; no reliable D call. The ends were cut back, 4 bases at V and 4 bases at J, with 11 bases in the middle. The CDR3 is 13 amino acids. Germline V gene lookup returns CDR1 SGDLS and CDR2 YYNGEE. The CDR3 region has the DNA TGTGCCAGCAGCTTCACTGAAGGCACTGAAGCTTTCTTT. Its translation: CASSFTEGTEAFF. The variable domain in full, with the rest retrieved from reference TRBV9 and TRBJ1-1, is DSGVTQTPKHLITATGQRVTLRCSPRSGDLSVYWYQQSLDQGLQFLIQYYNGEERAKGNILERFSAQQFPDLHSELNLSSLELGDSALYFCASSFTEGTEAFFGQGTRLTVV.

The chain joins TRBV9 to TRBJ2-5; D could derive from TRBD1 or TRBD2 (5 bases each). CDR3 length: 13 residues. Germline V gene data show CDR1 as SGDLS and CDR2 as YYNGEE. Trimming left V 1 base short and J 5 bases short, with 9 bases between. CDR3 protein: CASSVYWGETQYF. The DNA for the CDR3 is TGTGCCAGCAGCGTATACTGGGGGGAGACCCAGTACTTC.

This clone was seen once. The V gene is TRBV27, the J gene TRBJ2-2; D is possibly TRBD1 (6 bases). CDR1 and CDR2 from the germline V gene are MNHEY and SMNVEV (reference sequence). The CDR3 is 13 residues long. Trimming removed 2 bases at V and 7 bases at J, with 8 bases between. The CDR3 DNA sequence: TGTGCCAGCAGTTTAGGGGGCAGCGGGGAGCTGTTTTTT. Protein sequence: CASSLGGSGELFF.

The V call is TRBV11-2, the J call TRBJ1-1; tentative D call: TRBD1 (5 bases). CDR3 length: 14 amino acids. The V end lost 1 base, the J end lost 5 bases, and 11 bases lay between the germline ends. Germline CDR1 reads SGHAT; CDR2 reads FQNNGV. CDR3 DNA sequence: TGTGCCAGCAGCTTAGGTGGGGCTGGGACTGAAGCTTTCTTT. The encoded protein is CASSLGGAGTEAFF.

The CDR3 is CASSRGLEPYEQYF. The CDR3 DNA sequence: TGTGCCAGCAGCCGGGGACTAGAACCCTACGAGCAGTACTTC. The chain links TRBV7-9 to TRBJ2-5; 8 nucleotides line up with TRBD2. The DNA matches TRBJ2-7 better at its end, which makes the J call doubtful. This CDR3 contains 14 residues. Germline V gene sequence: CDR1 SEHNR, CDR2 FQNEAQ (reference sequence).

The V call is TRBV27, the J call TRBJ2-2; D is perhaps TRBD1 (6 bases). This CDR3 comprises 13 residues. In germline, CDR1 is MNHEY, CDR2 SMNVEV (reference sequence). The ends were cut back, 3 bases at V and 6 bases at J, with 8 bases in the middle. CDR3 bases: TGTGCCAGCAGTTTTTGGGGGCCCGGGGAGCTGTTTTTT. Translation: CASSFWGPGELFF.

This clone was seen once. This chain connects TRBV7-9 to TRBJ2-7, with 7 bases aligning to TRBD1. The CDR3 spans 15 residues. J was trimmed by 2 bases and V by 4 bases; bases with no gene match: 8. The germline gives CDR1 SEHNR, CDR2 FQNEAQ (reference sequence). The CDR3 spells CASSWRQGTTYEQYF. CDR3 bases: TGTGCCAGCAGCTGGAGACAGGGTACCACCTACGAGCAGTACTTC.

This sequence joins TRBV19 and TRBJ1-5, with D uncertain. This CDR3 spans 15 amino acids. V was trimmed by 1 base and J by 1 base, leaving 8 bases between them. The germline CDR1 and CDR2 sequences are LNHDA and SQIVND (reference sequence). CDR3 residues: CASSIAHLSNQPQHF. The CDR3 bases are TGTGCCAGTAGTATAGCTCATCTGAGCAATCAGCCCCAGCATTTT. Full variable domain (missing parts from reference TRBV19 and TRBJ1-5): DGGITQSPKYLFRKEGQNVTLSCEQNLNHDAMYWYRQDPGQGLRLIYYSQIVNDFQKGDIAEGYSVSREKKESFPLTVTSAQKNPTAFYLCASSIAHLSNQPQHFGDGTRLSIL.

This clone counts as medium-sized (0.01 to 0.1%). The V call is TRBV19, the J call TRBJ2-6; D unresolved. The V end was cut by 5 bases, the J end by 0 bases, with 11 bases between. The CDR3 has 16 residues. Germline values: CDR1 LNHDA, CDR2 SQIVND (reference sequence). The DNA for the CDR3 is TGTGCCAGTAGTCCTCACAGCCTCTCTGGGGCCAACGTCCTGACTTTC. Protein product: CASSPHSLSGANVLTF.

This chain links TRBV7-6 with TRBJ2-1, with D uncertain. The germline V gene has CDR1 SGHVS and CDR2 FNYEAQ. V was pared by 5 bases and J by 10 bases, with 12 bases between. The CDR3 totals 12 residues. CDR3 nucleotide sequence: TGTGCCAGCAGCAATTGGGCCGGCGAGCAGTTCTTC. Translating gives CASSNWAGEQFF.

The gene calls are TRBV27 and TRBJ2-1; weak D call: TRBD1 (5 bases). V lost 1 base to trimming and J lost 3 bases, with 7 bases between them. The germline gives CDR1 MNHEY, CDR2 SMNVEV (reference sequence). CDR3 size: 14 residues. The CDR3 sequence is CASSLWGGYNEQFF. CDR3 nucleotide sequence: TGTGCCAGCAGTTTATGGGGCGGCTACAATGAGCAGTTCTTC.

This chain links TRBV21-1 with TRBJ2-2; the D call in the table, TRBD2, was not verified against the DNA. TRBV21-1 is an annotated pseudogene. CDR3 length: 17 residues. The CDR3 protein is CASSKEGGARSTGELFF. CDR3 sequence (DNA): TGTGCCAGCAGCAAAGAGGGAGGTGCCCGTAGCACCGGGGAGCTGTTTTTT.

The CDR3 bases are TGTGCCAGTAGTACCCCCCGACAGGGGCCTACCTATGGCTACACCTTC. Its translation is CASSTPRQGPTYGYTF. The chain has TRBV19 and TRBJ1-2, with 8 bases that match TRBD1. CDR3 length: 16 residues. Germline CDR1 reads LNHDA; CDR2 reads SQIVND (reference sequence). With 4 bases clipped from V and 4 bases from J, the junction kept 11 bases outside the gene matches.

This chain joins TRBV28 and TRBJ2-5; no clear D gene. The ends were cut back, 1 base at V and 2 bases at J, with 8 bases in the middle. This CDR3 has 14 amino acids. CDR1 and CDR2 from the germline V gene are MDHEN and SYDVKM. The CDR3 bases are TGTGCCAGCAGTTTATACGCCAAACAAGAGACCCAGTACTTC. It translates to CASSLYAKQETQYF.

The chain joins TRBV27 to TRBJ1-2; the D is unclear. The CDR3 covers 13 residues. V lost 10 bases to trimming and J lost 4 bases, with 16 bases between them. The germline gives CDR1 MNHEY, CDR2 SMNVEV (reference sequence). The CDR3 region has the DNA TGTGCCACCGAACCTTGGCGCGGCTATGGCTACACCTTC. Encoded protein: CATEPWRGYGYTF.

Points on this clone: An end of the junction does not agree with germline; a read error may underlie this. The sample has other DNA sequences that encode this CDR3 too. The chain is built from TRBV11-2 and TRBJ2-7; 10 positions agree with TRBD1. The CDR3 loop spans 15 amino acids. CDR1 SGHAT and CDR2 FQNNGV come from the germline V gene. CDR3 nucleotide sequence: TGCGCCAGCAGCCCAGGGACAGGGGAAGGCTACGAGCAGTACTTC. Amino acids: CASSPGTGEGYEQYF.